This is a list of T cell receptor beta chains from one sample in a study of cytomegalovirus exposure and HLA in healthy donors. Profiled with immunoSEQ multiplex PCR; TCRdb holds only in-frame clones, not every one. The sample lists about 95,000 clones, 81% occurring once. Sequencing was done on a sample of PBMCs. Receptors originate from an older woman in good health and CMV-seropositive. The CDR3 runs from the conserved cysteine through the conserved F or W. The D gene is left open where the match is weak. Some rows have no size entry. The others give once, few or many, or a class for an expanded clone.

>TRBJ2-3|TRBV19|NA|NA|15
CASSIPSVSTDTQYF
TGTGCCAGTAGTATACCTTCCGTTAGCACAGATACGCAGTATTTT
>TRBJ2-1|TRBV27|TRBD2|NA|16
CASSFLTGTSGGREFF
TGTGCCAGCAGTTTTCTTACCGGGACTAGCGGCGGTCGGGAGTTCTTC
>TRBJ2-7|TRBV4-3|NA|NA|14
CASSLNRALYEQYF
TGCGCCAGCAGCTTAAACAGGGCGCTCTACGAGCAGTACTTC
>TRBJ2-2|TRBV18|NA|once|13
CASSPVRGGELFF
TGTGCCAGCTCACCAGTGCGGGGCGGGGAGCTGTTTTTT
>TRBJ2-2|TRBV5-4|NA|NA|15
CASSFSSFDTGELFF
TGTGCCAGCAGCTTCTCTAGTTTCGACACCGGGGAGCTGTTTTTT
>TRBJ2-2|TRBV15|TRBD1|NA|16
CATSRGDRSNTGELFF
TGTGCCACCAGCAGGGGGGACAGGTCGAACACCGGGGAGCTGTTTTTT
>TRBJ2-7|TRBV4-1|NA|NA|18
CASSQDGLAVAAPYEQYF
TGCGCCAGCAGCCAAGACGGGTTAGCGGTAGCGGCCCCCTACGAGCAGTACTTC
>TRBJ2-1|TRBV29-1|TRBD2|NA|14
CSVVGTSGRNEQFF
TGCAGCGTTGTAGGGACTAGCGGGAGAAATGAGCAGTTCTTC
>TRBJ1-2|TRBV29-1|TRBD1|NA|13
CSVEPGGAGGYTF
TGCAGCGTTGAACCAGGGGGCGCAGGGGGCTACACCTTC
>TRBJ2-7|TRBV7-2|NA|NA|17
CASSLAERAGQVYEQYF
TGTGCCAGCAGCTTAGCGGAGCGGGCAGGGCAGGTCTACGAGCAGTACTTC
>TRBJ2-1|TRBV7-9|NA|NA|13
CASSLVQGSNRFF
TGTGCCAGCAGCTTAGTACAGGGAAGTAATCGGTTCTTC
>TRBJ2-1|TRBV5-1|NA|once|16
CASSLGGRTSQNEQFF
TGCGCCAGCAGCTTGGGTGGCCGAACGTCCCAAAATGAGCAGTTCTTC
>TRBJ1-1|TRBV7-2|NA|NA|13
CASSLDVGLGAFF
TGTGCCAGCAGCTTAGATGTCGGGTTGGGAGCTTTCTTT
>TRBJ2-1|TRBV29-1|TRBD1|NA|15
CSVERRDRGYNEQFF
TGCAGCGTTGAGAGGCGGGACAGGGGGTACAATGAGCAGTTCTTC
>TRBJ2-3|TRBV9|TRBD1|NA|14
CASSGGQGVDTQYF
TGTGCCAGCAGCGGGGGACAGGGAGTGGATACGCAGTATTTT
>TRBJ2-3|TRBV5-4|NA|NA|13
CASSPRPTDTQYF
TGTGCCAGCAGCCCTAGACCGACAGATACGCAGTATTTT
>TRBJ2-7|TRBV19|TRBD2|once|14
CASSTSGRFNEQYF
TGTGCCAGTAGCACTAGCGGGAGATTCAACGAGCAGTACTTC
>TRBJ2-3|TRBV5-1|TRBD2|NA|14
CASSFSGSTDTQYF
TGCGCCAGCAGCTTTAGCGGGAGCACAGATACGCAGTATTTT
>TRBJ2-1|TRBV20-1|NA|NA|11
CSRSGFNEQFF
TGCAGTCGCTCCGGTTTCAATGAGCAGTTCTTC
>TRBJ2-5|TRBV19|NA|NA|13
CASSDRSQETQYF
TGTGCCAGTAGTGATCGGAGTCAAGAGACCCAGTACTTC
>TRBJ1-1|TRBV19|NA|NA|15
CASSIGGFRETEAFF
TGTGCCAGTAGTATTGGGGGGTTCCGGGAAACTGAAGCTTTCTTT
>TRBJ2-7|TRBV19|TRBD2|NA|15
CASSIGLAGAYEQYF
TGTGCCAGTAGTATTGGACTAGCGGGAGCGTACGAGCAGTACTTC
>TRBJ2-3|TRBV7-6|TRBD2|NA|14
CATRPSGRSDTQYF
TGTGCCACCCGCCCTAGCGGGAGGTCAGATACGCAGTATTTT
>TRBJ1-2|TRBV29-1|NA|NA|13
CSVGQAAPPGYTF
TGCAGCGTTGGACAGGCGGCTCCTCCAGGCTACACCTTC
>TRBJ1-4|TRBV2|NA|NA|15
CASKFMREVNEKLFF
TGTGCCAGCAAGTTCATGCGGGAAGTAAATGAAAAACTGTTTTTT
>TRBJ2-7|TRBV18|NA|NA|14
CASSPGGSGYEQYF
TGTGCCAGCTCACCGGGGGGTAGCGGCTACGAGCAGTACTTC
>TRBJ2-1|TRBV27|TRBD1|NA|18
CASSSSGTGVRAFNEQFF
TGTGCCAGCAGTTCGTCCGGGACAGGGGTCCGGGCCTTCAATGAGCAGTTCTTC
>TRBJ2-7|TRBV18|TRBD2|NA|15
CASSLPTSGSYEQYF
TGTGCCAGCTCACTTCCGACTAGCGGGAGCTACGAGCAGTACTTC
>TRBJ1-4|TRBV7-3|NA|NA|12
CASSFAGGKLFF
TGTGCCAGCAGCTTCGCGGGTGGAAAACTGTTTTTT
>TRBJ2-2|TRBV11-2|NA|NA|14
CASSRRGNTGELFF
TGTGCCAGCAGCCGTCGGGGGAACACCGGGGAGCTGTTTTTT
>TRBJ2-7|TRBV7-2|TRBD2|NA|16
CASSPRPGREVYEQYF
TGTGCCAGCAGCCCTAGGCCCGGGCGGGAGGTGTACGAGCAGTACTTC
>TRBJ2-7|TRBV11-3|TRBD1|NA|13
CASSWGQIYEQYF
TGTGCCAGCAGCTGGGGACAGATCTACGAGCAGTACTTC
>TRBJ2-1|TRBV7-9|TRBD2|NA|17
CASSLGLSSGRDDEQFF
TGTGCCAGCAGCTTAGGACTCTCTAGCGGGAGGGACGATGAGCAGTTCTTC
>TRBJ2-5|TRBV6-5|NA|NA|15
CASSSGRGSAKTQYF
TGTGCCAGCAGTTCTGGTCGAGGGAGTGCTAAGACCCAGTACTTC
>TRBJ1-2|TRBV5-4|NA|once|14
CASSLDATETRYTF
TGTGCCAGCAGCTTGGATGCGACAGAAACCCGCTACACCTTC
>TRBJ2-7|TRBV7-3|NA|NA|12
CASSLNRDKQYF
TGTGCCAGCAGCTTAAACCGGGACAAGCAGTACTTC
>TRBJ1-1|TRBV28|NA|NA|15
CASSSIHSLNTEAFF
TGTGCCAGCAGTTCTATTCATTCGTTGAACACTGAAGCTTTCTTT
>TRBJ2-7|TRBV5-6|TRBD1|NA|14
CASSPGQSTYEQYF
TGTGCCAGCAGCCCGGGACAGAGTACCTACGAGCAGTACTTC
>TRBJ2-5|TRBV15|NA|NA|12
CATSRDIGTQYF
TGTGCCACCAGCAGAGACATCGGGACCCAGTACTTC
>TRBJ2-7|TRBV7-2|TRBD1|NA|14
CASSLAKDRAEQYF
TGTGCCAGCAGCTTAGCAAAAGACAGGGCCGAGCAGTACTTC
>TRBJ2-2|TRBV7-2|TRBD1|once|15
CASTRRGRNTGELFF
TGTGCCAGCACCCGCAGGGGGCGCAACACCGGGGAGCTGTTTTTT
>TRBJ2-7|TRBV9|NA|NA|13
CASSPGGGYEQYF
TGTGCCAGCAGCCCGGGGGGCGGCTACGAGCAGTACTTC
>TRBJ2-4|TRBV19|TRBD2|NA|17
CASSSPLADLAKNIQYF
TGTGCCAGTAGTTCACCACTAGCGGACTTAGCCAAAAACATTCAGTACTTC
>TRBJ1-4|TRBV7-6|NA|NA|14
CASSSGGGGGKLFF
TGTGCCAGCAGCTCCGGTGGGGGGGGAGGAAAACTGTTTTTT
>TRBJ2-7|TRBV21-1|NA|NA|16
CASSTFPTGKVYEQYF
TGTGCCAGCAGCACTTTTCCTACAGGGAAGGTCTACGAGCAGTACTTC
>TRBJ2-2|TRBV13|TRBD1|NA|16
CASSLRTGVGTGELFF
TGTGCCAGCAGCTTAAGGACAGGGGTGGGCACCGGGGAGCTGTTTTTT
>TRBJ1-4|TRBV6-1|NA|NA|14
CASNLGATNEKLFF
TGTGCCAGCAACCTAGGAGCAACTAATGAAAAACTGTTTTTT
>TRBJ2-1|TRBV11-3|TRBD2|NA|16
CASSLGGREVRNEQFF
TGTGCCAGCAGCTTAGGGGGGCGGGAGGTGAGGAATGAGCAGTTCTTC
>TRBJ2-6|TRBV7-2|TRBD2|NA|15
CARAGYSSGANVLTF
TGTGCCAGAGCGGGGTATAGCTCTGGGGCCAACGTCCTGACTTTC
>TRBJ2-3|TRBV7-9|NA|NA|12
CSSRYNTDTQYF
TGTTCCAGCAGGTACAACACAGATACGCAGTATTTT
>TRBJ1-1|TRBV25-1|TRBD1|NA|13
CASVTGGNTEAFF
TGTGCCAGTGTTACAGGGGGGAACACTGAAGCTTTCTTT
>TRBJ2-5|TRBV5-1|NA|NA|16
CASSQATAFNQETQYF
TGCGCCAGCAGCCAGGCCACTGCGTTCAACCAAGAGACCCAGTACTTC
>TRBJ2-2|TRBV7-9|NA|NA|12
CASSPYTGELFF
TGTGCCAGCAGCCCCTACACCGGGGAGCTGTTTTTT
>TRBJ2-1|TRBV13|NA|few|17
CASSTSGTWVSYNEQFF
TGTGCCAGCAGCACCTCCGGGACTTGGGTCTCCTACAATGAGCAGTTCTTC
>TRBJ1-1|TRBV7-8|TRBD1|NA|16
CASSPSGGLVYTEAFF
TGTGCCAGCAGCCCCTCAGGGGGCCTAGTCTACACTGAAGCTTTCTTT
>TRBJ1-1|TRBV19|TRBD1|NA|15
CASSIRWTGDTEAFF
TGTGCCAGTAGTATTAGGTGGACAGGGGACACTGAAGCTTTCTTT
>TRBJ2-7|TRBV6-5|TRBD2|once|16
CASSSPGGRASYEQYF
TGTGCCAGCAGTTCCCCTGGCGGGAGGGCCTCCTACGAGCAGTACTTC
>TRBJ2-7|TRBV19|NA|NA|12
CATSTGPYEQYF
TGTGCCACCAGCACAGGGCCCTACGAGCAGTACTTC
>TRBJ2-7|TRBV19|TRBD1|NA|14
CASSPDRGQYEQYF
TGTGCCAGTAGTCCTGACAGGGGTCAATACGAGCAGTACTTC